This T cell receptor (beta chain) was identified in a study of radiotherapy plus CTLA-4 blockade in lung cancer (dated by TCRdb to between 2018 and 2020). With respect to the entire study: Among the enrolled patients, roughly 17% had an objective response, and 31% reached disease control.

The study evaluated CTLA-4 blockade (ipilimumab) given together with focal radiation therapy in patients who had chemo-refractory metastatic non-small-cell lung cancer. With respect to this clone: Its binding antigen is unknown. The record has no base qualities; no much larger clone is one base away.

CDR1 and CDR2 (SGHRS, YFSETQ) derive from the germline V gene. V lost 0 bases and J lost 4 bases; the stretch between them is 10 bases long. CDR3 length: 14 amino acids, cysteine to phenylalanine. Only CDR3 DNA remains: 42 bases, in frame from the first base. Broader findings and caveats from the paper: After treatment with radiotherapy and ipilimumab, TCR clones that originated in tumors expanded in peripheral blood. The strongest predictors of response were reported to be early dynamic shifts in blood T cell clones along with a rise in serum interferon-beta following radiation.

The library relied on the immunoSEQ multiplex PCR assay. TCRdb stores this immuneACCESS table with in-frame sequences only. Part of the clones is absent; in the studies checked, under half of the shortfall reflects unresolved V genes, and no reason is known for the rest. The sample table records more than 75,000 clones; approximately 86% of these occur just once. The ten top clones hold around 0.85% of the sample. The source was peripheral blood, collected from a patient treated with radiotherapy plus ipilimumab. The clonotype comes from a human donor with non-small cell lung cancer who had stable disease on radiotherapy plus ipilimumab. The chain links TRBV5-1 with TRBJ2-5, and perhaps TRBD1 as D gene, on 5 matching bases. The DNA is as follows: TGCGCCAGCAGCTTGGGGACAAGGGGAGAGACCCAGTACTTC. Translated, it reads CASSLGTRGETQYF.